Listed below are T cell receptor beta chains from one sample, sequenced in a study of T cell responses to AZD1222 COVID-19 vaccine. Here immunoSEQ multiplex PCR was the method, and the copy in TCRdb shows in-frame clones only, minus some. Found here are about 130,000 clones, roughly 92% of them singletons; the top ten hold roughly 1.1%. The input for sequencing was peripheral blood, taken 28 days after the second AZD1222 dose. The receptors derive from an adult who received the AZD1222 COVID-19 vaccine. The conserved cysteine and the conserved F or W are not part of the CDR3 here. The D gene is left open where the match is weak. Not all rows give a size; the values are once, few, many and, for expanded clones, a class.

>TRBD1|.|TRBJ2-7|TRBV6-5
ASRTGFYGNEQY
>.|.|TRBJ1-1|TRBV7-3
ASSTGYNTEAF
>.|.|TRBJ2-5|TRBV5-1
ASSLGGGGGQETQY
>TRBD2|.|TRBJ2-7|TRBV19
ATSGNSYEQY
>.|.|TRBJ1-2|TRBV6-2/TRBV6-3
ASSTRDAVGGYT
>.|once|TRBJ1-5|TRBV9
ASSRGGGPNQPQH
>.|.|TRBJ2-2|TRBV7-3
ASSLSTRSRATGELF
>.|.|TRBJ2-2|TRBV3-1/TRBV3-2
ASSQNLGTGELF
>.|.|TRBJ2-7|TRBV11-3
ASSSYPARGEQY
>.|.|TRBJ1-2|TRBV9
ASSPKPDTYYGYT
>.|.|TRBJ1-4|TRBV3-1/TRBV3-2
ASSLRGTNEKLF
>TRBD2|.|TRBJ2-1|TRBV6-2/TRBV6-3
ASSYSVLAGGPYNEQF
>.|.|TRBJ1-1|TRBV29-1
SVQPGMGAF
>.|.|TRBJ2-7|TRBV7-2
ASSSIGVRVEQY
>TRBD2|once|TRBJ2-1|TRBV6-5
ASRRTSNEQF
>.|once|TRBJ1-1|TRBV6-2/TRBV6-3
ASSSSRGNTEAF
>.|.|TRBJ2-6|TRBV3-1/TRBV3-2
ASSPGANVLT
>.|few|TRBJ2-7|TRBV30
AWKNSGGWVYEQY
>.|.|TRBJ2-6|TRBV7-6
ASSLGRISGANVLT
>.|.|TRBJ1-2|TRBV5-1
ASSLGITIGGYT
>TRBD2|few|TRBJ2-7|TRBV5-1
ASSSLSGRGSYEQY
>.|.|TRBJ2-1|TRBV6-2/TRBV6-3
ASSWGRGLGEQF
>TRBD1|.|TRBJ1-4|TRBV18
ASSPSPGAGGSEKLF
>TRBD1|.|TRBJ1-2|TRBV12-3/TRBV12-4
ASSLRTGYGYT
>.|once|TRBJ2-5|TRBV12-5
ASALQETQY
>.|.|TRBJ1-1|TRBV7-2
ASSLTAGPTEAF
>.|.|TRBJ2-7|TRBV6-5
ASSTTYEQY
>.|.|TRBJ1-2|TRBV19
ASSNRDDGYT
>.|.|TRBJ2-1|TRBV5-1
ASSLANEQF
>TRBD2|.|TRBJ2-2|TRBV7-9
ASGRGGAANTGELF
>TRBD1|.|TRBJ1-4|TRBV19
ASRSTGGINEKLF
>.|.|TRBJ2-5|TRBV7-9
ASSFRDWETQY
>.|.|TRBJ1-2|TRBV7-2
ASSSRGDYGYT
>.|.|TRBJ2-3|TRBV11-2
ASSLKPGLTDTQY
>.|.|TRBJ2-1|TRBV7-2
ASSPSNVRSF
>TRBD2|.|TRBJ2-3|TRBV28
ASSSPSGRDITDTQY
>.|few|TRBJ1-2|TRBV6-5
ASGDSTNYGYT
>.|.|TRBJ1-1|TRBV6-5
ASSYTDRPAF
>.|.|TRBJ1-1|TRBV5-6
ASSLGSGSTEAF
>TRBD1|few|TRBJ2-1|TRBV7-2
ASSLLRPRGTYNEQF
>.|.|TRBJ2-5|TRBV11-3
ASSLGRQETQY